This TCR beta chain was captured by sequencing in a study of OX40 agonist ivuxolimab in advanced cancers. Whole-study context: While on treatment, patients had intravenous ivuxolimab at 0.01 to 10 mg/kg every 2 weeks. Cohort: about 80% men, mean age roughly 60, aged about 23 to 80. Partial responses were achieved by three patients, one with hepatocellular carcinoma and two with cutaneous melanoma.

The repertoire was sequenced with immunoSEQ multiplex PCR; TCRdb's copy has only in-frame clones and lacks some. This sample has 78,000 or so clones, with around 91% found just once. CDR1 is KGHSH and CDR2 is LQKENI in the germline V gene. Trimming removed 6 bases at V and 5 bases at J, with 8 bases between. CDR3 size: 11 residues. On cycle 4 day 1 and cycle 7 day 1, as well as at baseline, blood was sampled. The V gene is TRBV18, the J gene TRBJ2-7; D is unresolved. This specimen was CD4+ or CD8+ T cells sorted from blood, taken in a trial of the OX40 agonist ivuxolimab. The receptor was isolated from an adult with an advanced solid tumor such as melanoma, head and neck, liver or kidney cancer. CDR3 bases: TGTGCCAGCTCCCCGTCCAACGAGCAGTACTTC. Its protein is CASSPSNEQYF. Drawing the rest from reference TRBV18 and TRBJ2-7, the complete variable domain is NAGVMQNPRHLVRRRGQEARLRCSPMKGHSHVYWYRQLPEEGLKFMVYLQKENIIDESGMPKERFSAEFPKEGPSILRIQQVVRGDSAAYFCASSPSNEQYFGPGTRLTVT.